A selection of T cell receptor beta chains follows, all from one sample in a study of Ad26.COV2.S vaccination and SARS-CoV-2 variants. TCRdb keeps only in-frame clones here, not all; method: immunoSEQ multiplex PCR. The sample lists around 450,000 clones; 85% to 90% were seen once. This specimen consisted of peripheral blood, obtained in a trial of Ad26.COV2.S vaccine versus placebo. The receptors stem from a person aged 18-65 years who received the Ad26.COV2.S COVID-19 vaccine or a placebo. CDR3s include the opening cysteine and the closing phenylalanine or tryptophan. Fields, in order: V gene, clone size, D gene, J gene, CDR3 DNA, CDR3 protein. D genes are given only for firm matches. The size field is filled for only some rows; it gives once, few, many or a size class.

TRBV5-1	.	TRBD1	TRBJ2-3	TGCGCCAGCAGCCTACAGGGGGCGACAGATACGCAGTATTTT	CASSLQGATDTQYF
TRBV13	.	.	TRBJ2-7	TGTGCCAGCAGCTTATTGTCATACGAGCAGTACTTC	CASSLLSYEQYF
TRBV9	.	.	TRBJ1-4	TGTGCCAGCAGCGTAGGTGGGGGCGCCGTCGGGGAAAAACTGTTTTTT	CASSVGGGAVGEKLFF
TRBV7-3	.	TRBD2	TRBJ2-1	TGTGCCAGCAGCTTAAATCCAGCGGGATACAATGAGCAGTTCTTC	CASSLNPAGYNEQFF
TRBV9	.	.	TRBJ1-3	TGTGCCAGCAGCGTCGGCTCTGGAAACACCATATATTTT	CASSVGSGNTIYF
TRBV6-5	.	TRBD1	TRBJ1-6	TGTGCCAGCAAATCCGGGACAGGGGGCTCTTCACCCCTCCACTTT	CASKSGTGGSSPLHF
TRBV9	once	.	TRBJ1-1	TGTGCCAGCAGCGTGGGCTGGGGACTGAACACTGAAGCTTTCTTT	CASSVGWGLNTEAFF
TRBV6-5	.	TRBD2	TRBJ2-2	TGTGCCAGCAGTTACTCTCTAGCGGGAGCTTTCGGGGAGCTGTTTTTT	CASSYSLAGAFGELFF
TRBV5-1	.	.	TRBJ1-4	TGCGCCAGCAGCTTGGGACAGTTCGAAAAACTGTTTTTT	CASSLGQFEKLFF
TRBV7-2	.	TRBD2	TRBJ2-5	TGTGCCAGCAGCTCAAGGACTAGCGGGAGAGAGACCCAGTACTTC	CASSSRTSGRETQYF
TRBV5-1	.	TRBD2	TRBJ2-1	TGCGCCAGCAGCTCCATAGCGGGGAGCTACAATGAGCAGTTCTTC	CASSSIAGSYNEQFF